This record covers a single T cell receptor (beta chain). This sample is drawn from a study of human T cells and chemical hapten exposure. Noted time point: patch test 1, 2 weeks after DPC sensitization. Specified treatment: therapeutic diphenylcyclopropenone sensitization with weekly scalp DPC. Each CDR3 protein is one row after TCRdb ran MiXCR on the RACE reads. Of tens of thousands of distinct CDR3 sequences listed, roughly 7.2% are singletons. Germline V CDR1 and CDR2: ENHRY, SYGVKD. Between the trimmed V and J ends, which lost 6 bases and 1 base, there was a span of 13 bases. The length of the CDR3 is 15 residues.

Sequencing used whole blood, obtained in connection with sensitization to the hapten diphenylcyclopropenone (DPC). The receptor was derived from a woman aged 30 to 39 with alopecia areata. Some clones in this sample may be carry-over from other donors' samples. The chain has TRBV10-3 and TRBJ1-5; perhaps TRBD1 as D (5 bases). DNA of the CDR3: TGTGCCATCAGCGGAGTCGGACACAGCAATCAGCCCCAGCATTTT. Its translation: CAISGVGHSNQPQHF.